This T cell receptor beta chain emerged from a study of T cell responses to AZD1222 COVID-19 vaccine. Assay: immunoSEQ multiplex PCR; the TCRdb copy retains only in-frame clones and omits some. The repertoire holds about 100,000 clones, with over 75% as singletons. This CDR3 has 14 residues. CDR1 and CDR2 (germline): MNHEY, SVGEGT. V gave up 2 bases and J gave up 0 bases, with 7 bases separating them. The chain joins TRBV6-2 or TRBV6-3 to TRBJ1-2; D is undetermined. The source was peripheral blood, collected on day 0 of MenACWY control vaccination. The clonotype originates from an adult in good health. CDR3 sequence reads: CASSYDGANYGYTF. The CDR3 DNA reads TGTGCCAGCAGTTACGACGGAGCTAACTATGGCTACACCTTC.